This TCR beta chain is drawn from a study of blood T cell repertoires in COVID-19. Study context: COVID-19 samples from acute and convalescent phases originated in the United States, Italy and Spain. In each case, the material was cDNA or gDNA derived from T cells, B-cell-depleted T cells, or PBMCs.

In the original processing: How many nucleated cells were present was estimated from reference gene primer amplification. Libraries were prepared by immunoSEQ multiplex PCR; TCRdb keeps only in-frame clonotypes and omits some of them. The D gene and trimming were derived from the DNA, and the V and J assignments and clone size from that table. The sample comprises approximately 65,000 clones, just over 90% of which are singletons, and 5.1% rests with the top ten. The CDR3 is made up of 18 amino acids. Germline assignment: CDR1 KGHDR and CDR2 SFDVKD. The J segment lost 0 bases and the V segment lost 1 base, leaving 8 bases of the junction unmatched.

V gene TRBV24-1 combines with J gene TRBJ2-3; 8 nucleotides align to TRBD2. This receptor was obtained from a woman between 18 and 30 years old with acute or convalescent COVID-19. The sequencing input was peripheral blood. The CDR3, as DNA: TGTGCCACCAGTGATTTAAGGTCTAGCGGGCCTAGCACAGATACGCAGTATTTT. Protein sequence: CATSDLRSSGPSTDTQYF.